The 30 T cell receptor beta chains below come from one sample, sequenced in a study of shared clonotypes between healthy human individuals. TCRdb keeps only in-frame clones here, not all; method: immunoSEQ multiplex PCR. The repertoire includes 1,500,000 or so clones, roughly 96% of them detected once, and 1.2% sits in the top ten. The sequenced sample was naive CD4+ T cells sorted from blood. Regarding subset: CD45RA+ positively selected. Receptors originate from a man aged 25-45 years in good health.

Notes on this clone: Within the sample, other DNA sequences also encode this same CDR3. The chain employs TRBV19 and TRBJ1-2; no firm D call. The CDR3 totals 13 residues. Trimming left V 4 bases short and J 0 bases short, with 6 bases between. Germline CDR1 reads LNHDA; CDR2 reads SQIVND (reference sequence). The CDR3 here is CASSRRPNYGYTF. CDR3 sequence (DNA): TGTGCCAGTAGTAGGCGGCCTAACTATGGCTACACCTTC.

The rearrangement joins TRBV7-2 to TRBJ2-1; 11 bases are a match to TRBD2. Trimming took 4 bases from V and 9 from J; bases not matched to a gene: 11. The V gene's germline CDR1 is SGHTA and CDR2 FQGNSA. This CDR3 has 16 amino acids. CDR3 protein: CASSSRLAGGVGEQFF. In nucleotides, the CDR3 is TGTGCCAGCAGCTCACGCTTAGCGGGAGGGGTGGGTGAGCAGTTCTTC.

The CDR3: CASSVATSGIEQYF. The CDR3 DNA reads TGTGCCAGCAGCGTAGCGACTAGCGGGATCGAGCAGTACTTC. The chain carries TRBV9 and TRBJ2-7, with 11 bases aligning to TRBD2. Unmatched junction bases numbered 2, after V lost 0 bases and J lost 6 bases. CDR3 length: 14 amino acids. Germline V gives CDR1 SGDLS, CDR2 YYNGEE.

The gene calls are TRBV7-6 and TRBJ2-7, with TRBD1 as a possible D gene (6 bases). This CDR3 comprises 13 residues. Trimming took 4 bases from V and 7 from J, leaving 14 bases between them. Germline V gives CDR1 SGHVS, CDR2 FNYEAQ. The CDR3 spells CASSSSGVGEQYF. As DNA, the CDR3 is TGTGCCAGCAGCTCGTCAGGGGTAGGGGAGCAGTACTTC. Combining the CDR3 with reference TRBV7-6 and TRBJ2-7 gives the whole variable domain GAGVSQSPRYKVTKRGQDVALRCDPISGHVSLYWYRQALGQGPEFLTYFNYEAQQDKSGLPNDRFSAERPEGSISTLTIQRTEQRDSAMYRCASSSSGVGEQYFGPGTRLTVT.

The rearrangement joins TRBV7-8 to TRBJ2-7; perhaps TRBD2 as D (5 bases). Between the trimmed V and J ends, which lost 8 bases and 3 bases, there was a span of 11 bases. Germline assignment: CDR1 SGHVS and CDR2 FQNEAQ. The CDR3 runs to 12 residues. The CDR3 loop reads CASGVLDYEQYF. CDR3 bases: TGTGCCAGCGGAGTACTAGACTACGAGCAGTACTTC.

For this clone: Distinct nucleotide sequences in the sample also encode this CDR3. The genes are TRBV7-2 and TRBJ2-7; D remains ambiguous. The CDR3 is made up of 14 amino acids. CDR1 and CDR2 from the germline V gene are SGHTA and FQGNSA. Trimming left V 0 bases short and J 0 bases short, with 6 bases between. This chain's CDR3 is CASSLAGLSYEQYF. The CDR3 DNA reads TGTGCCAGCAGCTTAGCGGGCCTCTCCTACGAGCAGTACTTC.

The rearrangement joins TRBV28 to TRBJ2-7; TRBD1 matches 7 bases. V lost 2 bases and J lost 5; bases outside the gene matches: 15. From germline, CDR1 is MDHEN and CDR2 SYDVKM. The CDR3 is 17 amino acids. CDR3 nucleotide sequence: TGTGCCAGCAGTTTACCTCGCGACAGGGCAAAAAACCACGAGCAGTACTTC. It translates to CASSLPRDRAKNHEQYF.

The chain joins TRBV19 to TRBJ1-5; maybe TRBD1 (6 bases). CDR1 is LNHDA and CDR2 is SQIVND in the germline V gene (reference sequence). Trimming removed 5 bases at V and 7 bases at J, with 15 bases between. The length of the CDR3 is 14 residues. Here the CDR3 DNA reads TGTGCCAGTAGTCTACGACAGGTGAGGCAGCCCCAGCATTTT. It encodes CASSLRQVRQPQHF.

CDR3 amino acids: CAWSDVFPKNEEAFF. In DNA form, the CDR3 reads TGTGCCTGGAGTGATGTGTTCCCCAAAAACGAAGAAGCTTTCTTT. The chain has TRBV30 and TRBJ1-1, with D unclear. CDR1 GTSNPN and CDR2 SVGIG come from the germline V gene (reference sequence). The CDR3 contains 15 residues. Deletions cut 1 base from V and 8 bases from J, with 20 bases between.

V gene TRBV5-1 combines with J gene TRBJ1-1; a weak D match, TRBD1 (5 bases). The CDR3 loop spans 17 amino acids. Germline CDR1 is SGHRS and CDR2 is YFSETQ. V was trimmed by 0 bases and J by 4 bases, leaving 19 bases between them. Here the CDR3 reads CASSLGFGGLGGTEAFF. CDR3 DNA: TGCGCCAGCAGCTTGGGTTTTGGGGGATTAGGAGGCACTGAAGCTTTCTTT.

This chain connects TRBV28 to TRBJ1-4; tentatively, D is TRBD1 (6 bases). In germline, CDR1 is MDHEN, CDR2 SYDVKM. V was trimmed by 5 bases and J by 7 bases, leaving 17 bases between them. This CDR3 has 15 residues. The CDR3 sequence: CASSLLGGQGEKLFF. The CDR3 nucleotides read TGTGCCAGCAGTCTACTCGGGGGGCAAGGTGAAAAACTGTTTTTT.

This clone was counted a single time. V and J are TRBV5-5 and TRBJ2-2; D unclear. Per germline, CDR1 SGHKS and CDR2 YYEKEE (reference sequence). The CDR3 is made up of 15 amino acids. V was pared by 4 bases and J by 1 base, with 11 bases between. In DNA, the CDR3 is TGTGCCAGCAGCCTACGTGAAGGGAACACCGGGGAGCTGTTTTTT. This codes for CASSLREGNTGELFF.

The chain is built from TRBV5-8 and TRBJ1-2; no firm D call. V shed 4 bases and J shed 7 bases, with 8 bases lying between them. The CDR3 is 11 residues long. Per the germline V gene, CDR1 is SGHTS and CDR2 is YDEGEE. CDR3 nucleotide sequence: TGTGCCAGCAGCGGGGATCGTGGCTACACCTTC. This encodes CASSGDRGYTF.

The chain has TRBV7-9 and TRBJ1-1; D gene unclear. Germline assignment: CDR1 SEHNR and CDR2 FQNEAQ (reference sequence). The V gene lost 5 bases and the J gene lost 7 bases, with 20 bases spanning the gap. The CDR3 is 15 amino acids. Written as DNA, the CDR3 is TGTGCCAGCAGCCCCCAGTTGATGGGCGGTGATGAAGCTTTCTTT. Translation: CASSPQLMGGDEAFF. Variable domain in full (rest from reference TRBV7-9 and TRBJ1-1): DTGVSQNPRHKITKRGQNVTFRCDPISEHNRLYWYRQTLGQGPEFLTYFQNEAQLEKSRLLSDRFSAERPKGSFSTLEIQRTEQGDSAMYLCASSPQLMGGDEAFFGQGTRLTVV.

The V call is TRBV30, the J call TRBJ2-3; tentative D call: TRBD2 (5 bases). This CDR3 is built from 12 residues. The V gene's germline CDR1 is GTSNPN and CDR2 SVGIG (reference sequence). The V and J ends lost 5 bases and 3 bases respectively, with 9 bases between them. Written as DNA, the CDR3 is TGTGCCTGGGACACGGGGACAGATACGCAGTATTTT. Amino acid sequence: CAWDTGTDTQYF.

Notes on this clone: In the same sample, other DNA sequences code for this CDR3. This chain connects TRBV5-1 to TRBJ1-1, with D possibly matching TRBD1 (5 bases). This CDR3 contains 13 residues. The germline CDR1 and CDR2 sequences are SGHRS and YFSETQ. Trimming removed 3 bases at V and 1 base at J, with 7 bases between. The CDR3 region is CASSSQGNTEAFF. CDR3 coding DNA: TGCGCCAGCAGCTCGCAGGGGAACACTGAAGCTTTCTTT. The whole variable domain, filled in from reference TRBV5-1 and TRBJ1-1, reads KAGVTQTPRYLIKTRGQQVTLSCSPISGHRSVSWYQQTPGQGLQFLFEYFSETQRNKGNFPGRFSGRQFSNSRSEMNVSTLELGDSALYLCASSSQGNTEAFFGQGTRLTVV.

The chain is built from TRBV29-1 and TRBJ2-5, with 10 bases identical to TRBD1. The CDR3 length is 13 residues. From germline, CDR1 is SQVTM and CDR2 ANQGSEA. The junction had 3 bases not matched to a gene; V was cut back by 4 bases and J by 4 bases. Here the CDR3 DNA reads TGCAGCGTTGTCGGGACAGGGGTAGAGACCCAGTACTTC. It yields the protein CSVVGTGVETQYF.

CDR3 sequence (DNA): TGTGCCATCAGGAGCGGGAGATCCTACGAGCAGTACTTC. It specifies CAIRSGRSYEQYF. The gene calls are TRBV10-3 and TRBJ2-7; 8 bases are shared with TRBD2. Trimming took 6 bases from V and 1 from J; bases not matched to a gene: 2. The CDR3 consists of 13 residues. CDR1 is ENHRY and CDR2 is SYGVKD in the germline V gene.

The chain links TRBV4-1 to TRBJ2-6; D call uncertain. Trimming left V 1 base short and J 2 bases short, with 12 bases between. Looked up from germline, CDR1 is MGHRA and CDR2 is YSYEKL. The CDR3 is 17 amino acids. The CDR3 loop reads CASSQVFVDAGANVLTF. CDR3 DNA sequence: TGCGCCAGCAGCCAAGTATTTGTGGACGCTGGGGCCAACGTCCTGACTTTC.

V and J are TRBV4-3 and TRBJ2-2, with TRBD2 as a possible D gene (5 bases). From germline, CDR1 is LGHNA and CDR2 YSLEER. The V end lost 4 bases, the J end lost 5 bases, and 14 bases lay between the germline ends. This CDR3 region has 15 residues. The CDR3 nucleotides are TGCGCCAGCAGCCCCCGAGGAGGTTCGACCGGGGAGCTGTTTTTT. Encoded protein: CASSPRGGSTGELFF.

The gene calls are TRBV5-4 and TRBJ2-3; no clear D gene. Germline CDR1 reads SGHNT; CDR2 reads YYREEE (reference sequence). The CDR3 contains 14 residues. V lost 3 bases to trimming and J lost 4 bases, with 12 bases between them. The CDR3: CASSSKTTADTQYF. CDR3 nucleotide sequence: TGTGCCAGCAGCTCCAAAACTACGGCAGATACGCAGTATTTT.

The chain uses TRBV28 and TRBJ2-7; tentative D call: TRBD1 (5 bases). The CDR3 loop spans 15 amino acids. Germline-derived CDR1 and CDR2 are MDHEN and SYDVKM. Deletions cut 6 bases from V and 5 bases from J, with 20 bases between. The CDR3 sequence is CASSRQTRWVNEQYF. The DNA for the CDR3 is TGTGCCAGCAGCCGACAGACCCGATGGGTCAACGAGCAGTACTTC. Based on the CDR3 plus reference TRBV28 and TRBJ2-7, the full variable domain is DVKVTQSSRYLVKRTGEKVFLECVQDMDHENMFWYRQDPGLGLRLIYFSYDVKMKEKGDIPEGYSVSREKKERFSLILESASTNQTSMYLCASSRQTRWVNEQYFGPGTRLTVT.

The chain employs TRBV10-3 and TRBJ2-2; TRBD1 matches at 12 bases. V lost 1 base to trimming and J lost 7 bases; unmatched junction nucleotides: 7. Germline lookup yields CDR1 ENHRY and CDR2 SYGVKD. The CDR3 has 17 residues. The CDR3 coding sequence is TGTGCCATCAGTGAGTGGACGGGACAGGGGGCCGGCGGGGAGCTGTTTTTT. This gives the protein CAISEWTGQGAGGELFF.

The chain links TRBV5-4 to TRBJ2-1, with TRBD2 matching over 8 bases. V gave up 3 bases and J gave up 3 bases; unmatched junction bases: 8. The length of the CDR3 is 16 residues. The germline gives CDR1 SGHNT, CDR2 YYREEE (reference sequence). The CDR3 loop is CASSWGSSGYYNEQFF. Here the CDR3 DNA reads TGTGCCAGCAGCTGGGGGTCTAGCGGGTACTACAATGAGCAGTTCTTC.

This chain joins TRBV7-3 and TRBJ2-2; perhaps D is TRBD1 or TRBD2 (5 bases each). Germline loops: CDR1 SGHTA, CDR2 FQGTGA. The CDR3 runs to 15 residues. The CDR3 loop is CAAPLGRVNTGELFF. CDR3 DNA sequence: TGTGCAGCCCCTTTGGGGCGGGTGAACACCGGGGAGCTGTTTTTT.

The chain joins TRBV10-1 to TRBJ1-1, with 9 positions matching TRBD1. The V segment lost 4 bases and the J segment 8 bases; nucleotides outside the gene matches: 5. Germline-derived CDR1 and CDR2 are WNHNN and SYGVQD (reference sequence). The CDR3 has 13 amino acids. The CDR3 DNA reads as TGCGCCAGCAGTGGGCGGACAGGGGAAGAAGCTTTCTTT. Amino acid sequence: CASSGRTGEEAFF.

The chain combines TRBV28 with TRBJ2-7; 8 bases agree with TRBD1. The V gene's germline CDR1 is MDHEN and CDR2 SYDVKM. V was pared by 6 bases and J by 0 bases, with 7 bases of the junction left unmatched. This CDR3 has 15 amino acids. The CDR3 loop reads CASSWDRRNSYEQYF. CDR3 in DNA: TGTGCCAGCAGCTGGGACAGGAGGAACTCCTACGAGCAGTACTTC. The full variable domain, its missing parts supplied by reference TRBV28 and TRBJ2-7, is DVKVTQSSRYLVKRTGEKVFLECVQDMDHENMFWYRQDPGLGLRLIYFSYDVKMKEKGDIPEGYSVSREKKERFSLILESASTNQTSMYLCASSWDRRNSYEQYFGPGTRLTVT.

The sample holds one count of this clone. The V gene is TRBV11-2, the J gene TRBJ2-3, with 7 nucleotides matching TRBD2. CDR1 and CDR2 from the germline V gene are SGHAT and FQNNGV. The CDR3 has 15 residues. The V and J ends lost 8 bases and 3 bases, in that order; junction bases with no gene match: 11. In DNA, the CDR3 is TGTGCCAGCCGACTGAGCGGGGAGGGGACAGATACGCAGTATTTT. As protein: CASRLSGEGTDTQYF.

The chain has TRBV28 and TRBJ2-2; 10 positions agree with TRBD1. V was clipped by 3 bases and J by 7 bases; unmatched bases: 8. Germline V gives CDR1 MDHEN, CDR2 SYDVKM. The CDR3 is made up of 16 amino acids. CDR3 in DNA: TGTGCCAGCAGTTTTCCGGGACAGGGGAAGGGCGGGGAGCTGTTTTTT. This codes for CASSFPGQGKGGELFF.

This clone was found once. V usage is TRBV14 and J usage is TRBJ2-2; D is ambiguous. Germline assignment: CDR1 SGHDN and CDR2 FVKESK. The V gene lost 3 bases and the J gene lost 7 bases, with 9 bases spanning the gap. The CDR3 extends over 13 amino acids. The CDR3 loop reads CASSQIVSGELFF. CDR3 DNA sequence: TGTGCCAGCAGCCAGATAGTTAGCGGGGAGCTGTTTTTT.